This T cell receptor (beta chain) comes out of a study of preoperative IRX-2 immunotherapy in early breast cancer. The V end was cut by 2 bases, the J end by 4 bases, with 18 bases between. The CDR3 has 16 amino acids. Looked up from germline, CDR1 is WSHSY and CDR2 is SAAADI. Stated treatment: preoperative locoregional IRX-2 cytokine immunotherapy. This phase Ib study tested locoregional IRX-2 cytokine immunotherapy given before surgery. The data were produced by immunoSEQ multiplex PCR, yet TCRdb's version contains in-frame clones alone and is incomplete. Counted here are 23,000 or so clones, 80% to 90% occurring once; the ten biggest clones make up roughly 9%.

The receptor was isolated from a human donor with breast cancer. The material was tumor tissue, obtained after IRX-2 immunotherapy. The chain has TRBV10-2 and TRBJ2-7; no clear D gene. CDR3 bases: TGCGCCAGCAGTGAGGTGATTTTCGAAGAGGCATACGAGCAGTACTTC. The encoded protein is CASSEVIFEEAYEQYF.